The TCR beta chain described here comes from a study of Graves' ophthalmopathy and Graves' hyperthyroidism. The study's findings and limits: The model reached around 70% sensitivity and roughly 72% specificity for predicting ophthalmopathy progression. Blood contained most expanded thyroid clonotypes exceeding 0.001 frequency.

Amplification of TCR beta CDR3 regions used RNA transcripts. Amplification began with first-round RT-PCR using HTBI primers, then second-round multiplex PCR was performed. From the multiplex PCR reads, TCRdb called clonotypes with MiXCR, one entry per CDR3 protein. The sample yields about 400,000 distinct CDR3 sequences, under 25% seen once. The ends were cut back, 4 bases at V and 1 base at J, with 13 bases in the middle. The germline gives CDR1 MDHEN, CDR2 SYDVKM. This CDR3 has 15 residues. This clonotype was counted many times. Its antigen is as yet unknown. V gene TRBV28 combines with J gene TRBJ2-5; possible D gene TRBD1, 6 bases. The sequence was collected from a woman between 18 and 29 years old with stable Graves' hyperthyroidism. The specimen sequenced was peripheral blood. In DNA form, the CDR3 reads TGTGCCAGCAGTTACACGACAGGTATCCAAGAGACCCAGTACTTC. Translated, it gives CASSYTTGIQETQYF.